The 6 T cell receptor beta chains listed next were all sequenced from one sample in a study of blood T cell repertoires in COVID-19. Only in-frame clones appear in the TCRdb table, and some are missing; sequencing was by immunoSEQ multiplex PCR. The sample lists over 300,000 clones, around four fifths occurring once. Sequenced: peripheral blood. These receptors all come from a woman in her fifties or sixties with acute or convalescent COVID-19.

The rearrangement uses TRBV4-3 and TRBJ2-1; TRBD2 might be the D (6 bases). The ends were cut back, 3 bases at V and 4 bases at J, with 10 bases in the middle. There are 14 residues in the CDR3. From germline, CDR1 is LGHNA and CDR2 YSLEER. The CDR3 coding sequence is TGCGCCAGCAGCCAGGGGGAGGTGTACAATGAGCAGTTCTTC. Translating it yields CASSQGEVYNEQFF.

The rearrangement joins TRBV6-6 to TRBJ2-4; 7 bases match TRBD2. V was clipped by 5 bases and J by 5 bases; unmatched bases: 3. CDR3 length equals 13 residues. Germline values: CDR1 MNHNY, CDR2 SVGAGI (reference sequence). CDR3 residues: CASSSGAENIQYF. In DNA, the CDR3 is TGTGCCAGCAGTAGCGGGGCGGAAAACATTCAGTACTTC.

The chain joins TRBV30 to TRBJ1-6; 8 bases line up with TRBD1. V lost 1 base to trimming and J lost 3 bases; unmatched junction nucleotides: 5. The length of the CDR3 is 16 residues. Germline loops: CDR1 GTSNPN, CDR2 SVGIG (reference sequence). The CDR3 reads CAWSGTTGGYNSPLHF. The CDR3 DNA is TGTGCCTGGAGTGGAACCACAGGGGGCTATAATTCACCCCTCCACTTT.

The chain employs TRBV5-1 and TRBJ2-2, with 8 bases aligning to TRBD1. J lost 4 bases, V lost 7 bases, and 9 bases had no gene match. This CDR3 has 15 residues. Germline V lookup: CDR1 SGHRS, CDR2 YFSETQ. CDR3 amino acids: CASGGTGPGTGELFF. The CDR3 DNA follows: TGCGCCAGCGGAGGGACAGGTCCGGGCACCGGGGAGCTGTTTTTT.

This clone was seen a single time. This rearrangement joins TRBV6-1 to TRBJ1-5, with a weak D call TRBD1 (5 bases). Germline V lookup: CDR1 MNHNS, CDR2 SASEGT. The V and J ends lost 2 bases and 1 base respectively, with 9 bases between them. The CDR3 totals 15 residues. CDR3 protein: CASSESWGSNQPQHF. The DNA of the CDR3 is TGTGCCAGCAGTGAATCGTGGGGCAGCAATCAGCCCCAGCATTTT.

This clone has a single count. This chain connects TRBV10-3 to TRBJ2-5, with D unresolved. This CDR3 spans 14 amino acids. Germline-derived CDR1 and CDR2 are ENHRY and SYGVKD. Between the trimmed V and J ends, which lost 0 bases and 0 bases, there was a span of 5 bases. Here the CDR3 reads CAISESEDQETQYF. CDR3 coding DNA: TGTGCCATCAGTGAGTCCGAGGACCAAGAGACCCAGTACTTC.